The clone carrying this T cell receptor (beta chain) was detected a few times. Its specificity is not known. These data are taken from a study of T-cell memory formation after mild COVID-19. The study's findings and limits: Several responding clones turned up in pre-infection memory, indicating that cross-reactive memory may have taken part.

Using its own MiXCR run on the 5' RACE reads, TCRdb lists one record per CDR3 protein. Here the sample spans roughly 620,000 distinct CDR3 sequences, approximately 19% being singletons. Germline assignment: CDR1 SNHLY and CDR2 FYNNEI. The length of the CDR3 is 14 residues. Trimming took 7 bases from V and 3 from J, leaving 13 bases between them. The sequenced sample was PBMCs or a T cell subset sorted from them (not recorded which). The clonotype comes from an adult woman who had mild COVID-19 (a few samples of this study predate the infection). Cell type and time point are not known. The chain joins TRBV2 to TRBJ2-1; D may be TRBD2 (5 bases). The CDR3 loop is CASKERNHYNEQFF. CDR3 coding DNA: TGTGCCAGCAAGGAGCGGAACCACTACAATGAGCAGTTCTTC.